Listed below are T cell receptor beta chains from one sample, sequenced in a study of a mutant IDH1 vaccine in newly diagnosed glioma. These receptors lack a known antigen. The repertoire was sequenced with immunoSEQ multiplex PCR; TCRdb's copy has only in-frame clones and lacks some. The table lists some 56,000 clones, about 80% of them singletons. Sequencing used PBMCs, obtained from a glioma patient whose treatment included an IDH1 peptide vaccine. Receptors originate from a man in his forties or fifties with glioma. Both conserved end residues are part of each CDR3. A D gene is named only where the DNA matches it firmly. Clone size, where shown, is once, few, many, or a class for clones that have expanded.

cdr3_nt cdr3_aa d_call j_call clone_size v_call
TGTGCCTGGAGTGTTCCCAGGACAGAAAACACTGAAGCTTTCTTT CAWSVPRTENTEAFF NA TRBJ1-1 once TRBV30
TGCAGCGTTGGCGGACAGGGGCGGCCAGCTTTCTTT CSVGGQGRPAFF TRBD1 TRBJ1-1 NA TRBV29-1
TGTGCCAGCAGTTTCTATGGACAGGGGAGCTCCTACAATGAGCAGTTCTTC CASSFYGQGSSYNEQFF TRBD1 TRBJ2-1 NA TRBV7-9
TGTGCCAGTAGCCCAGGCAGCGGGGGTTACAATGAGCAGTTCTTC CASSPGSGGYNEQFF TRBD2 TRBJ2-1 NA TRBV19
TGTGCCTGGAGTTCGGGGGCAGTAGCTGAAGCTTTCTTT CAWSSGAVAEAFF NA TRBJ1-1 NA TRBV30
TGCAGCGTTCGAGGGGTATATGGCTACACCTTC CSVRGVYGYTF NA TRBJ1-2 NA TRBV29-1
TGTGCCAGCAGTCCCGACAGCGCCTATGGCTACACCTTC CASSPDSAYGYTF NA TRBJ1-2 NA TRBV14
TGTGCCAGCAACCCGAGGGGGGGAAACACCATATATTTT CASNPRGGNTIYF NA TRBJ1-3 NA TRBV6-1
TGTGCCAGCAGTTACGTGGGGGCGGACGGCTACACCTTC CASSYVGADGYTF NA TRBJ1-2 NA TRBV6-6
TGTGCCAGCAGTGACAGGGAGAATCAGCCCCAGCATTTT CASSDRENQPQHF TRBD1 TRBJ1-5 NA TRBV6-5
TGTGCCAGCAGCTTGGCCGGCAGGGAGCATGGCTACACCTTC CASSLAGREHGYTF NA TRBJ1-2 NA TRBV5-6
TGTGCCAGTAGCCCAGGGGGTAACGACTATGGCTACACCTTC CASSPGGNDYGYTF TRBD1 TRBJ1-2 once TRBV19
TGTGCTAGTGGTTTGGTAGGAGGTATTAGCACCGGGGAGCTGTTTTTT CASGLVGGISTGELFF NA TRBJ2-2 NA TRBV12-5
TGTGCCAGCAGCCCGGGACCGCGGGGGGACACCATATATTTT CASSPGPRGDTIYF NA TRBJ1-3 NA TRBV14
TGCGCCAGCAGCGGAAAGCGTAATACTGAGACCCAGTACTTC CASSGKRNTETQYF NA TRBJ2-5 few TRBV10-2
TGTGCCAGCAGCGTAGGGGGGTCGAGAGGGGACTCTGAAGCTTTCTTT CASSVGGSRGDSEAFF NA TRBJ1-1 few TRBV9
TGCGCCAGCAGCCAAGTCGGGGGACAGGGAAACACTGAAGCTTTCTTT CASSQVGGQGNTEAFF TRBD1 TRBJ1-1 few TRBV4-1
TGTGCCAGCAGTTACTCGGCGGGGGGGGAGACCCAGTACTTC CASSYSAGGETQYF TRBD2 TRBJ2-5 NA TRBV6-5
TGCGCCAGCAGCCAAGATGGGAGGACAGGGGGGCTCGAGCAGTACTTC CASSQDGRTGGLEQYF TRBD1 TRBJ2-7 NA TRBV4-3
TGTGCCAGCAGCTTAGCGCTACGTTTAAAGAGGAACACTGAAGCTTTCTTT CASSLALRLKRNTEAFF NA TRBJ1-1 NA TRBV7-8
TGTGCCAGCAGCCTCCTCACTAGCGCTGGGGCCAACGTCCTGACTTTC CASSLLTSAGANVLTF TRBD2 TRBJ2-6 NA TRBV2
TGCAGCGTTGAGGAGGGTATCGGCTACACCTTC CSVEEGIGYTF NA TRBJ1-2 NA TRBV29-1